Given below is one T cell receptor beta chain in context. The sample comes from a study of blood T cell repertoires in COVID-19. Study at large: In each case, the material was cDNA or gDNA derived from T cells, B-cell-depleted T cells, or PBMCs.

The V segment lost 6 bases and the J segment 0 bases; nucleotides outside the gene matches: 7. This CDR3 spans 15 amino acids. Germline V gives CDR1 MNHEY, CDR2 SMNVEV (reference sequence). Data came from immunoSEQ multiplex PCR; TCRdb stores just in-frame clones and leaves some out. The table lists tens of thousands of clones, 88% of them singletons, with 8% in the top ten. The chain uses TRBV27 and TRBJ2-5; 7 bases are a match to TRBD1. Material: peripheral blood. The receptor comes from a man aged 45-65 years with acute or convalescent COVID-19. The CDR3 protein is CASRAGTANQETQYF. CDR3 DNA sequence: TGTGCCAGCAGAGCCGGGACAGCAAACCAAGAGACCCAGTACTTC.